The 15 T cell receptor beta chains below all came from one sample that was sequenced in a study of OX40 agonist ivuxolimab in advanced cancers. TCRdb keeps only in-frame clones here, not all; method: immunoSEQ multiplex PCR. The table lists 55,000 to 75,000 clones, 70% to 90% of them singletons. The specimen comprised CD4+ or CD8+ T cells sorted from blood, sampled in a trial of the OX40 agonist ivuxolimab. These receptors all stem from an adult with an advanced solid tumor such as melanoma, head and neck, liver or kidney cancer.

The V call is TRBV28, the J call TRBJ1-2; 10 bases are a match to TRBD1. CDR3 length: 15 amino acids. Germline assignment: CDR1 MDHEN and CDR2 SYDVKM. V was pared by 6 bases and J by 4 bases, with 8 bases of the junction left unmatched. In nucleotides, the CDR3 is TGTGCCAGCAGATATCCCGGGACAGGGGCCTATGGCTACACCTTC. Protein product: CASRYPGTGAYGYTF.

This chain uses TRBV4-2 with TRBJ1-1, with unresolved D. Germline V CDR1 and CDR2: LGHNA, YNFKEQ. V lost 1 base and J lost 0, with 9 bases in between. There are 15 residues in the CDR3. CDR3 in DNA: TGTGCCAGCAGCCAAGTGGCCACAATGAACACTGAAGCTTTCTTT. It encodes CASSQVATMNTEAFF.

The chain employs TRBV30 and TRBJ2-5, with 10 nucleotides matching TRBD2. V shed 3 bases and J 5 bases; nucleotides not matched to a gene: 0. Germline V gene lookup returns CDR1 GTSNPN and CDR2 SVGIG (reference sequence). CDR3 size: 12 residues. The CDR3 spells CAWRAGGETQYF. CDR3 nucleotides: TGTGCCTGGAGAGCGGGGGGGGAGACCCAGTACTTC.

The chain joins TRBV19 to TRBJ1-5; tentatively, D is TRBD1 (5 bases). In germline, CDR1 is LNHDA, CDR2 SQIVND (reference sequence). V was pared by 5 bases and J by 0 bases, with 14 bases between. The CDR3 is made up of 16 amino acids. CDR3 nucleotide sequence: TGTGCCAGTAGTTTAAGGGGCAGGTATAGCAATCAGCCCCAGCATTTT. Protein product: CASSLRGRYSNQPQHF.

The rearrangement uses TRBV14 and TRBJ1-3, with D possibly TRBD1 on 5 matching bases. This CDR3 is built from 15 residues. V was clipped by 4 bases and J by 0 bases, with 10 bases between them. Germline V gene lookup returns CDR1 SGHDN and CDR2 FVKESK. The CDR3 reads CASSPGWSSGNTIYF. The CDR3 DNA follows: TGTGCCAGCAGCCCAGGGTGGAGCTCTGGAAACACCATATATTTT.

The gene calls are TRBV28 and TRBJ2-7, with D perhaps being TRBD1 or TRBD2 (6 bases each). V was pared by 4 bases and J by 2 bases, with 15 bases between. CDR1 and CDR2 (germline): MDHEN, SYDVKM. The CDR3 runs to 15 residues. DNA for the CDR3: TGTGCCAGCAGTTCCCCAGCGGAGGGGGCCTACGAGCAGTACTTC. It is translated as CASSSPAEGAYEQYF.

The chain employs TRBV27 and TRBJ2-4, with unresolved D. This CDR3 contains 16 residues. Trimming took 6 bases from V and 1 from J, leaving 16 bases between them. CDR1 is MNHEY and CDR2 is SMNVEV in the germline V gene (reference sequence). In DNA, the CDR3 is TGTGCCAGCAGGGGTATGTCGTTAGCCGCCAAAAACATTCAGTACTTC. It translates to CASRGMSLAAKNIQYF.

A single count supports this clone. The chain carries TRBV5-1 and TRBJ2-7; 8 bases map to TRBD1. With 7 bases clipped from V and 6 bases from J, the junction kept 9 bases outside the gene matches. The CDR3 has 13 amino acids. CDR1 and CDR2 from the germline V gene are SGHRS and YFSETQ. In nucleotides, the CDR3 is TGCGCCAGCTCAGGGGGCCCGGGGGTCGAGCAGTACTTC. This sequence encodes CASSGGPGVEQYF.

V usage is TRBV9 and J usage is TRBJ2-3; no reliable D call. The germline V gene encodes CDR1 SGDLS and CDR2 YYNGEE. The CDR3 extends over 15 amino acids. V lost 3 bases, J lost 0 bases, and 11 bases lay in between. Here the CDR3 reads CASSAIGISTDTQYF. The CDR3 DNA is TGTGCCAGCAGCGCCATAGGTATTAGCACAGATACGCAGTATTTT.

The rearrangement uses TRBV30 and TRBJ2-3; D call uncertain. The CDR3 covers 17 residues. In germline, CDR1 is GTSNPN, CDR2 SVGIG (reference sequence). Trimming took off 1 base at V and 0 bases at J, with 17 bases between the two ends. CDR3 residues: CAWSGASFTSSTDTQYF. The DNA of the CDR3 is TGTGCCTGGAGTGGAGCGTCCTTCACTTCTAGCACAGATACGCAGTATTTT.

The V and J genes are TRBV29-1 and TRBJ2-1, with a tentative D call TRBD1 (5 bases). V was cut by 4 bases and J by 1 base, with 8 bases left in between. This CDR3 has 13 amino acids. Germline values: CDR1 SQVTM, CDR2 ANQGSEA. CDR3 sequence: CSVAQESYNEQFF. In DNA, the CDR3 is TGCAGCGTTGCACAGGAGTCCTACAATGAGCAGTTCTTC.

This chain links TRBV6-5 with TRBJ2-7, with 7 nucleotides matching TRBD1. Trimming at V came to 6 bases and at J to 10 bases, leaving 12 bases not matched to a gene. The germline CDR1 and CDR2 sequences are MNHEY and SVGAGI. The CDR3 is 13 residues long. DNA of the CDR3: TGTGCCAGCAGCAACAGCTTAGGGACAGTTCAGTACTTC. Amino acids: CASSNSLGTVQYF.

The V and J genes are TRBV2 and TRBJ1-5, with 11 bases that match TRBD1. The germline V gene encodes CDR1 SNHLY and CDR2 FYNNEI. V lost 6 bases, J lost 6 bases, and 1 base stayed unmatched. The CDR3 is made up of 13 amino acids. CDR3 loop: CASRGQGGQPQHF. The DNA of the CDR3 is TGTGCCAGCAGGGGACAGGGGGGTCAGCCCCAGCATTTT.

The chain has TRBV18 and TRBJ2-1; D perhaps matches TRBD2 (5 bases). V was clipped by 0 bases and J by 0 bases, with 9 bases between them. The CDR3 runs 16 residues. The germline gives CDR1 KGHSH, CDR2 LQKENI. The chain's CDR3 is CASSPPGAVSYNEQFF. CDR3 DNA sequence: TGTGCCAGCTCACCACCTGGAGCGGTCTCCTACAATGAGCAGTTCTTC.

This sequence joins TRBV19 and TRBJ1-4, with 9 positions matching TRBD1. This CDR3 is 16 amino acids long. CDR1 is LNHDA and CDR2 is SQIVND in the germline V gene (reference sequence). V lost 4 bases, J lost 8 bases, and 11 bases stayed unmatched. The CDR3 region is CASSTNTGGHEEKLFF. CDR3 sequence (DNA): TGTGCCAGTAGTACCAATACAGGGGGCCACGAAGAAAAACTGTTTTTT.